This TCR beta chain is drawn from a study of T cell changes during pregnancy in multiple sclerosis (dated by TCRdb to about 2019). The study in broad terms: Changes in the T cell repertoire over the course of pregnancy were examined in this study in women with multiple sclerosis.

The library was built by means of the immunoSEQ multiplex PCR assay. As stored in TCRdb, this immuneACCESS dataset retains in-frame rearrangements with V and J assigned. A fraction of the clones does not appear; measured against another copy, unresolved V genes explain less than half of the discrepancy, and the remainder lacks a known reason. This sample comprises tens of thousands of clones, around 90% of them detected only once. Of the sample, more than 1.5% is held by the ten largest clones. This clone has a handful of counts. This receptor's antigen is unknown. There are no base qualities to consult, and no much larger clone falls within one base. Trimming at the junction amounts to 6 bases on V and 5 bases on J, and the germline ends lie 13 bases apart. The CDR3 spans 14 residues, from the cysteine through the phenylalanine. Only CDR3 DNA is held: 42 bases, read in frame from base 1. The germline V gene specifies MNHNS as CDR1 and SASEGT as CDR2.

The chain couples TRBV6-1 to TRBJ2-2, with TRBD2 as a weak D call on 5 bases. Specimen: peripheral blood, collected in the first trimester of pregnancy. This clonotype was sampled from a female donor with multiple sclerosis, enrolled in a pregnancy study. The CDR3 corresponds to CASRPLGETGELFF. At the DNA level, the sequence is TGTGCCAGCAGACCACTCGGGGAGACCGGGGAGCTGTTTTTT.